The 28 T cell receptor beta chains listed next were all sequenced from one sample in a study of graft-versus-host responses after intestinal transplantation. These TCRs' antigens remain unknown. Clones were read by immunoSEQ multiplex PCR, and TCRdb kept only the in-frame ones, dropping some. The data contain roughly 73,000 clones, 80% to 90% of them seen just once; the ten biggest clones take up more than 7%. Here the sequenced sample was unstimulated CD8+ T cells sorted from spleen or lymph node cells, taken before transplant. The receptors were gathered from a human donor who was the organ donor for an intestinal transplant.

CDR3 coding DNA: TGCAGGGGGGTCACTGAAGCTTTCTTT. This translates into CRGVTEAFF. The chain combines TRBV20-1 with TRBJ1-1, with D possibly matching TRBD1 (5 bases). CDR1 is DFQATT and CDR2 is SNEGSKA in the germline V gene (reference sequence). The CDR3 has 9 amino acids.

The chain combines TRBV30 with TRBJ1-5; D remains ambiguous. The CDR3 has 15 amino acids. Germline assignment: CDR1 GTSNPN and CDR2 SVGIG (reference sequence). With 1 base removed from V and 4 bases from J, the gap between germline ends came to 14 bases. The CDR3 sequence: CAWSDPPGPNQPQHF. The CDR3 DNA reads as TGTGCCTGGAGTGATCCTCCGGGTCCGAATCAGCCCCAGCATTTT.

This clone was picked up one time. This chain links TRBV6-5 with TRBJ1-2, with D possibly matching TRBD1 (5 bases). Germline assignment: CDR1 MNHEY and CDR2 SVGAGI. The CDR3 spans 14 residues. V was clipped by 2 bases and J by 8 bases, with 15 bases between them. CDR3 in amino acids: CASSYTRDQAGYTF. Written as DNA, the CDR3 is TGTGCCAGCAGTTACACCCGGGACCAAGCAGGCTACACCTTC.

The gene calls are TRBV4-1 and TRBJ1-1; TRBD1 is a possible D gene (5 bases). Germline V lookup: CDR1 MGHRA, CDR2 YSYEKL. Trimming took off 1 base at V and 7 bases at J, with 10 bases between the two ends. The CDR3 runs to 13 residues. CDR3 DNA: TGCGCCAGCAGCCAAGGATTCGGGGGTGAAGCTTTCTTT. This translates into CASSQGFGGEAFF.

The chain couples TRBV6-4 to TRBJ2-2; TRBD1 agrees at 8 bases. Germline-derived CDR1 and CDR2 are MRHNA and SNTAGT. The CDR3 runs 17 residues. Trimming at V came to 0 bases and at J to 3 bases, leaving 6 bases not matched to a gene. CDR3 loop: CASSDSPGQGDTGELFF. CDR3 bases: TGTGCCAGCAGTGACTCTCCCGGACAGGGAGACACCGGGGAGCTGTTTTTT.

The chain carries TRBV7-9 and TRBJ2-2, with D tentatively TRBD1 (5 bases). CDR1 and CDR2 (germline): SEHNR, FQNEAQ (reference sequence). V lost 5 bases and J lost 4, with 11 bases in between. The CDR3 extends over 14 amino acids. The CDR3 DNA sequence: TGTGCCAGCAGCGCGACAGAGAGCACCGGGGAGCTGTTTTTT. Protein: CASSATESTGELFF.

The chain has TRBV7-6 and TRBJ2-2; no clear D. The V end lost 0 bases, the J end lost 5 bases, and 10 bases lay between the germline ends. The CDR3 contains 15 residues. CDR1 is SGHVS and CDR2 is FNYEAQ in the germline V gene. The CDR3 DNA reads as TGTGCCAGCAGCTTAGCCTCCTTGACAACCGGGGAGCTGTTTTTT. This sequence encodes CASSLASLTTGELFF.

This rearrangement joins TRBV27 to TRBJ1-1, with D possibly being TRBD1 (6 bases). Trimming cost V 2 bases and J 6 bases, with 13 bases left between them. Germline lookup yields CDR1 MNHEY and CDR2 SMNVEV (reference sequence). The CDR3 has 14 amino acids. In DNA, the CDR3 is TGTGCCAGCAGTTTAAGCTCAGGGGTTTCTGAAGCTTTCTTT. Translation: CASSLSSGVSEAFF.

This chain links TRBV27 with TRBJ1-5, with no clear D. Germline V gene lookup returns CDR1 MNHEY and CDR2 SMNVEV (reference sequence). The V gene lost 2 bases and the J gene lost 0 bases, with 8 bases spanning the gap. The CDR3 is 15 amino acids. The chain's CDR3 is CASSLVGYSNQPQHF. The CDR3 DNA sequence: TGTGCCAGCAGTTTAGTTGGGTATAGCAATCAGCCCCAGCATTTT.

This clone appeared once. CDR3: CASSGPTGGAYNEQFF. The CDR3 nucleotides read TGTGCCAGCAGCGGGCCTACCGGGGGGGCCTACAATGAGCAGTTCTTC. The genes are TRBV27 and TRBJ2-1, with 8 bases aligning to TRBD2. This CDR3 has 16 residues. Germline V gene data show CDR1 as MNHEY and CDR2 as SMNVEV (reference sequence). V shed 6 bases, J shed 2 bases, and the junction held 9 bases outside the gene matches.

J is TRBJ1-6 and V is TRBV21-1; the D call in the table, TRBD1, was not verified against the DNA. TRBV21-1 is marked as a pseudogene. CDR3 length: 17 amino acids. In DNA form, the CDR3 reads TGTGCCAGCAGGGGCAGGGGCGCCCGGTACGTCCATTCACCCCTCCACTTT. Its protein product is CASRGRGARYVHSPLHF.

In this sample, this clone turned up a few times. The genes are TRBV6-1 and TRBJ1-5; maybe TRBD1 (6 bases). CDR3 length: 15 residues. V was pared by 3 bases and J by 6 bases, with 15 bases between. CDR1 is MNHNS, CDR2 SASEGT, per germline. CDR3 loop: CASSEVGGGGQPQHF. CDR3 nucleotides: TGTGCCAGCAGTGAGGTTGGGGGCGGGGGTCAGCCCCAGCATTTT.

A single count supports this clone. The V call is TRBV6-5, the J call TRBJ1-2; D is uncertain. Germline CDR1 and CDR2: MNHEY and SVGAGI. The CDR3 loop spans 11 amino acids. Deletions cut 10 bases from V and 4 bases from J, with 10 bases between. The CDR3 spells CATLGLYGYTF. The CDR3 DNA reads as TGTGCCACCTTAGGGCTCTATGGCTACACCTTC.

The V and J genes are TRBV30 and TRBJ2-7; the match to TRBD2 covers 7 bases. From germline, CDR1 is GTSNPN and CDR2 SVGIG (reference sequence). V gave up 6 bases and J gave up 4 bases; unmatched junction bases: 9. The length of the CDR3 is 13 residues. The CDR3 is CACWKGGQYEQYF. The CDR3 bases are TGTGCCTGTTGGAAGGGAGGGCAATACGAGCAGTACTTC.

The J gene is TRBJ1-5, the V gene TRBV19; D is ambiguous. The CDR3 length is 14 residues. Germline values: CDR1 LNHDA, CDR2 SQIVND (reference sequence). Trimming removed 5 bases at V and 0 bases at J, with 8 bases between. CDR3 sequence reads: CASSPGLSNQPQHF. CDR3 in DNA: TGTGCCAGTAGTCCCGGTCTTAGCAATCAGCCCCAGCATTTT.

CDR3 sequence reads: CASSLIFSYNSPLHF. CDR3 in DNA: TGTGCCAGTAGCTTAATCTTCTCCTATAATTCACCCCTCCACTTT. The V call is TRBV19, the J call TRBJ1-6; no clear D. V was shortened by 6 bases and J by 0 bases, with 9 bases between the two germline ends. The germline V gene has CDR1 LNHDA and CDR2 SQIVND (reference sequence). The CDR3 length is 15 residues.

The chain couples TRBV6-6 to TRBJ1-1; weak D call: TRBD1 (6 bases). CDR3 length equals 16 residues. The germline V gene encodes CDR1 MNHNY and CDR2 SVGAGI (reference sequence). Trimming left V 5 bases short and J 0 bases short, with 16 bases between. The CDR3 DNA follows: TGTGCCAGCAGTCCAAATCTCGACAGGATGAACACTGAAGCTTTCTTT. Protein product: CASSPNLDRMNTEAFF.

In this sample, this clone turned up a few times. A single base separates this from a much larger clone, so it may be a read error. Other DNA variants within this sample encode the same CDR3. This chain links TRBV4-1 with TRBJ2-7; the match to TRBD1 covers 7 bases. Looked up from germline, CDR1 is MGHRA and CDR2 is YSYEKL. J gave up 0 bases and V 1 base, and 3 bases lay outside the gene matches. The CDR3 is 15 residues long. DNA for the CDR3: TGCGCCAGCAGCCAAGCCCGGGACAGCTCCTACGAGCAGTACTTC. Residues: CASSQARDSSYEQYF.

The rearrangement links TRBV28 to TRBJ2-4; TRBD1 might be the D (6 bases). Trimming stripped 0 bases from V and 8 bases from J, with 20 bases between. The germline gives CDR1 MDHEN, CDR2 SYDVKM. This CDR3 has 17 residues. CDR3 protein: CASSLWAQGGIWYIQYF. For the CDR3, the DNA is TGTGCCAGCAGTTTATGGGCACAGGGCGGAATCTGGTACATTCAGTACTTC.

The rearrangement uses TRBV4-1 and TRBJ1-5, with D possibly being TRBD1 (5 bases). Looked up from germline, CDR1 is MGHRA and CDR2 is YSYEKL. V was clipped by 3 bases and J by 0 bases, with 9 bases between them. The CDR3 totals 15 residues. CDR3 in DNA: TGCGCCAGCAGCCAGGGGGTCGCTAGCAATCAGCCCCAGCATTTT. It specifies CASSQGVASNQPQHF.

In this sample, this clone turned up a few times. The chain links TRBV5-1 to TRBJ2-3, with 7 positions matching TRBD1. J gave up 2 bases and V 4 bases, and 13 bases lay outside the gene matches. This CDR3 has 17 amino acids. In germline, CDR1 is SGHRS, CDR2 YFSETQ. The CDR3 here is CASSPAGTVFATDTQYF. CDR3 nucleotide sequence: TGCGCCAGCAGCCCTGCCGGGACAGTTTTTGCCACAGATACGCAGTATTTT. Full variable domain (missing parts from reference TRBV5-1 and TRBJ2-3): KAGVTQTPRYLIKTRGQQVTLSCSPISGHRSVSWYQQTPGQGLQFLFEYFSETQRNKGNFPGRFSGRQFSNSRSEMNVSTLELGDSALYLCASSPAGTVFATDTQYFGPGTRLTVL.

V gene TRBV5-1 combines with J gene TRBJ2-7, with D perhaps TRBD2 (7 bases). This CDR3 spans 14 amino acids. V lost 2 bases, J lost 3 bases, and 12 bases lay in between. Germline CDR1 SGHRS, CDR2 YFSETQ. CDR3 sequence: CASSLYREGYEQYF. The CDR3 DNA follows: TGCGCCAGCAGCTTATACAGGGAGGGCTACGAGCAGTACTTC.

The chain's CDR3 is CASRSSWDLEAFF. The CDR3 nucleotides read TGTGCCAGCAGGTCGTCCTGGGACCTTGAAGCTTTCTTT. The chain links TRBV27 to TRBJ1-1, with D possibly being TRBD1 (5 bases). This CDR3 is 13 amino acids long. Germline CDR1 MNHEY, CDR2 SMNVEV (reference sequence). V lost 6 bases to trimming and J lost 7 bases, with 15 bases between them.

In DNA form, the CDR3 reads TGTGCCAGCATCCAAACTAGCGGGGGCTCCTACGAGCAGTACTTC. It encodes CASIQTSGGSYEQYF. The rearrangement uses TRBV7-6 and TRBJ2-7; 11 bases are shared with TRBD2. The junction had 5 bases not matched to a gene; V was cut back by 7 bases and J by 0 bases. The CDR3 covers 15 residues. Per the germline V gene, CDR1 is SGHVS and CDR2 is FNYEAQ.

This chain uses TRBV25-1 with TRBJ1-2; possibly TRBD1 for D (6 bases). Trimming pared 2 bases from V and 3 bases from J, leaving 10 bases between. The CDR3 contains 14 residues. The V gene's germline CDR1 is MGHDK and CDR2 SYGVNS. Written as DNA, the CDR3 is TGTGCCAGCAGTGAAACAGGGAATGACTATGGCTACACCTTC. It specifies CASSETGNDYGYTF.

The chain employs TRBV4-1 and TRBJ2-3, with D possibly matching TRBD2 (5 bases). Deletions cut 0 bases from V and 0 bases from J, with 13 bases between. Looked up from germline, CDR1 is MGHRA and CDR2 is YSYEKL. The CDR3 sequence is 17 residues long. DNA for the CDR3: TGCGCCAGCAGCCAAGACCCGAGCGGATCTAGCACAGATACGCAGTATTTT. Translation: CASSQDPSGSSTDTQYF.

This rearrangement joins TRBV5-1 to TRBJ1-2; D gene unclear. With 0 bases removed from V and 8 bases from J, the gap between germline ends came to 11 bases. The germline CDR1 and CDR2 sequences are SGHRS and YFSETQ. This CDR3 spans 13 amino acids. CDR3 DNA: TGCGCCAGCAGCTTGGGACCGGGCGGGGGCTACACCTTC. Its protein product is CASSLGPGGGYTF.

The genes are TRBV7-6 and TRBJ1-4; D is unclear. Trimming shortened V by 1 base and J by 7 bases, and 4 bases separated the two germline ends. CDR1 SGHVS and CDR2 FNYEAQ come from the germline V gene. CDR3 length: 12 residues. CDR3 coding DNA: TGTGCCAGCAGCTTAGATCGTGAAAAACTGTTTTTT. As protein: CASSLDREKLFF.